A single T cell receptor beta chain is shown here with its context. This clonotype was counted ten times or more. The antigen it binds to is not known. No qualities accompany the bases; no much larger clone lies one base away. The data were taken from a study of T cell repertoires in cytomegalovirus infection (dated by TCRdb to between 2017 and 2020). About the investigation overall: The peptide stimulations were aimed at well-studied HLA-B-restricted epitopes as well as recently identified HLA-C-restricted CMV epitopes, whose presentation resists viral immunomodulation. Donor HLA type was relevant to the analysis, because carriage of CMV infection together with the matching HLA type was indicated by public TCR beta signatures. The research as a whole found: In both this cohort and an independent roughly 330-donor cohort, the cumulative frequency of public TCR beta family members distinguished carriers of CMV infection plus the relevant HLA type. The ex vivo response was dominated by HLA-C-restricted CMV-specific TCR beta clonotypes, which also provided the single most frequent clonotype in two of eight donors.

TCRdb records Illumina HiSeq 1500 as the sequencer. TCRdb redid the processing of the public reads, applying fastp at Q25 and MiXCR, and retained in-frame beta chains. Rows are unified per CDR3 protein, each entry keeping the most common DNA and genes. This sample lists fewer than 850,000 distinct CDR3 sequences; about 27% were detected once. 10% to 15% of the sample lies in the top ten. This specimen's treatment or condition label, interpreted: in vitro stimulation with specific CMV peptide epitopes to enrich CMV-specific T cells. V sheds 7 bases and J sheds 5 bases, leaving 14 bases between their ends. Measured from the cysteine to the phenylalanine, the CDR3 is 13 residues long. The retained sequence is limited to the CDR3, 39 bases, with the frame set at the first base.

The input for sequencing was cultured CD8+ T cells from PBMCs, taken from culture after CMV antigen stimulation. The TCR originated in a human donor in good health (CMV status not recorded). Some clones in this sample may be carry-over from other donors' samples. The receptor chain draws on TRBV12-3 or TRBV12-4 and TRBJ1-1, and perhaps TRBD1 as D gene, on 6 matching bases. Read as DNA, the sequence is TGTGCCAGCATCGAACAGGGACTAACTGAAGCTTTCTTT. Its translation is CASIEQGLTEAFF.